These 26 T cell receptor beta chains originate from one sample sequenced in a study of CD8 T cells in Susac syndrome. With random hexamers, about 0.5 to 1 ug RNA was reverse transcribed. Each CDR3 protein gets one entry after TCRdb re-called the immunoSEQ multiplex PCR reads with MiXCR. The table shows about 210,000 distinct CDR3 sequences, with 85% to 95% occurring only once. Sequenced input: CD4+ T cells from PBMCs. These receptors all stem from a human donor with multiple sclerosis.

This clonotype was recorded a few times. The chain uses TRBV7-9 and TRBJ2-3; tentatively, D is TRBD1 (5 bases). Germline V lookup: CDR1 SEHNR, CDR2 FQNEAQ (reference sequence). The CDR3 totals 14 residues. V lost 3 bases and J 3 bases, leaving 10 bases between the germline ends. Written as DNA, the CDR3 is TGTGCCAGCAGCTTCAGGGAACCTACAGATACGCAGTATTTT. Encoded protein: CASSFREPTDTQYF.

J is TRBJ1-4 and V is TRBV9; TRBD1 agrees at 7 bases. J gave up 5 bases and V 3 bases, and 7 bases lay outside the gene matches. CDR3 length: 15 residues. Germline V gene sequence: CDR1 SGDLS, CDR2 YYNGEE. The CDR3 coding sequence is TGTGCCAGCAGCGCATCCGGGACAGTCAATGAAAAACTGTTTTTT. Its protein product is CASSASGTVNEKLFF.

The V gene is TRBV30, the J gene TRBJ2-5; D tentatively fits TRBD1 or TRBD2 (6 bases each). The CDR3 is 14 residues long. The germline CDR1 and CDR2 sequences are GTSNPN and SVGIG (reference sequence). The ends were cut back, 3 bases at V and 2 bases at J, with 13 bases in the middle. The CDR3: CAWSPGGTQETQYF. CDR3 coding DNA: TGTGCCTGGAGCCCCGGGGGCACACAAGAGACCCAGTACTTC.

CDR3 loop: CATSRSGTAGNIQYF. CDR3 in DNA: TGTGCCACCAGCAGATCCGGGACAGCGGGAAACATTCAGTACTTC. J is TRBJ2-4 and V is TRBV15; the D gene is possibly TRBD1 (7 bases). The germline CDR1 and CDR2 sequences are LNHNV and YYDKDF (reference sequence). V lost 2 bases, J lost 6 bases, and 14 bases lay in between. The CDR3 is 15 amino acids.

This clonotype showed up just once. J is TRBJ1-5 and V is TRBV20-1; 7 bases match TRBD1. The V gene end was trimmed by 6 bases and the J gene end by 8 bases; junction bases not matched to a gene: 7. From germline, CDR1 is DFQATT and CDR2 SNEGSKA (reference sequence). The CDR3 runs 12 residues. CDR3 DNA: TGCAGTGCAACTCGGACAGGCGAGCCCCAGCATTTT. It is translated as CSATRTGEPQHF.

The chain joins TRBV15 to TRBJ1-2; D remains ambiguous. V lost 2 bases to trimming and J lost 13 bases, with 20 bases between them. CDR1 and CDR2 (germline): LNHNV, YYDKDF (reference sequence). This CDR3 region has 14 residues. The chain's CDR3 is CATSRSMTTALSTF. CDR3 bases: TGTGCCACCAGCAGATCAATGACTACAGCCTTGAGCACCTTC.

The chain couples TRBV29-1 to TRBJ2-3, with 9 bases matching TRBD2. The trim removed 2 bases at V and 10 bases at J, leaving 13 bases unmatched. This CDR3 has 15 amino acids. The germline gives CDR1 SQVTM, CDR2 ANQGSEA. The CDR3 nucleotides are TGCAGCGTTGAACGAGCGGGGGGCCCTCGGCAGCCGCAGTATTTT. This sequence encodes CSVERAGGPRQPQYF.

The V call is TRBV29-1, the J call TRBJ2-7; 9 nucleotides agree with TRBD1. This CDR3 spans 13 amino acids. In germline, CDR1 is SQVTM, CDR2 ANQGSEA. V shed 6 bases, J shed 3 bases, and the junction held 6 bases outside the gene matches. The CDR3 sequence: CSVPGTGNYEQYF. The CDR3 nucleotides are TGCAGCGTCCCCGGGACAGGGAACTACGAGCAGTACTTC.

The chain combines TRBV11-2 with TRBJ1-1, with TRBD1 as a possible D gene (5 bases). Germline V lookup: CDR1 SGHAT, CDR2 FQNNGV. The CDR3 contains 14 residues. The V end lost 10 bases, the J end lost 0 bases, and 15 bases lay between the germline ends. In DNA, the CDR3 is TGTGCCATCGTCAAGGCAGGGATGAACACTGAAGCTTTCTTT. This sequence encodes CAIVKAGMNTEAFF.

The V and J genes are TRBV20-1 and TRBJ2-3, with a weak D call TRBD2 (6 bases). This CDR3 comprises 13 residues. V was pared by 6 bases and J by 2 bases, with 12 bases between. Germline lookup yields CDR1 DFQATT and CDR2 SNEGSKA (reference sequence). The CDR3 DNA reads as TGCAGTGCGGAGGGACCTTACACAGATACGCAGTATTTT. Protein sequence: CSAEGPYTDTQYF.

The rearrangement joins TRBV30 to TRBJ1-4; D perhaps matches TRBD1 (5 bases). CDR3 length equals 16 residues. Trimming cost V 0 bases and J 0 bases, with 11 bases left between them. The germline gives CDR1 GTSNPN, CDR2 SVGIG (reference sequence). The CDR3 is CAWSVGGTATNEKLFF. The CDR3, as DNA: TGTGCCTGGAGTGTGGGGGGAACAGCAACTAATGAAAAACTGTTTTTT.

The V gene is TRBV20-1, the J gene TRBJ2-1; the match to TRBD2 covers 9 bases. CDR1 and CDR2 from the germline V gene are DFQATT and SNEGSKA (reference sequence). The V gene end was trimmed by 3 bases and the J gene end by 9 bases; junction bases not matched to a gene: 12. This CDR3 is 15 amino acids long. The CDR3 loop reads CSASVSGGRLGEQFF. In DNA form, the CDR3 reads TGCAGTGCTAGCGTTAGCGGGGGACGCCTCGGTGAGCAGTTCTTC.

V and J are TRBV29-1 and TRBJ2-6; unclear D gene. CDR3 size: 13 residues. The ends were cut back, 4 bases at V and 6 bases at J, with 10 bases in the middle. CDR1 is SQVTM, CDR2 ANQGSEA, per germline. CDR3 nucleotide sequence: TGCAGCGTTGGTCACCTCGAGGCCAACGTCCTGACTTTC. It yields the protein CSVGHLEANVLTF.

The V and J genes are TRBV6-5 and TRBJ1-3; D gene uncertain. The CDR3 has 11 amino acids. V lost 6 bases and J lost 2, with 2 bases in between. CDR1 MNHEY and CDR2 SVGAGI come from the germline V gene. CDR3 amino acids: CASRTGNTIYF. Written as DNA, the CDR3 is TGTGCCAGCAGGACTGGAAACACCATATATTTT.

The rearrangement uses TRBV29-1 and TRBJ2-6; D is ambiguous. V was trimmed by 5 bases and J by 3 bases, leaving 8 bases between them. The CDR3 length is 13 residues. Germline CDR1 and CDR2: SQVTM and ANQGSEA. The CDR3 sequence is CSVSLLGANVLTF. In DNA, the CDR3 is TGCAGCGTTTCCCTTCTTGGGGCCAACGTCCTGACTTTC. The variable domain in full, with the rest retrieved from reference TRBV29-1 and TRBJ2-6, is SAVISQKPSRDICQRGTSLTIQCQVDSQVTMMFWYRQQPGQSLTLIATANQGSEATYESGFVIDKFPISRPNLTFSTLTVSNMSPEDSSIYLCSVSLLGANVLTFGAGSRLTVL.

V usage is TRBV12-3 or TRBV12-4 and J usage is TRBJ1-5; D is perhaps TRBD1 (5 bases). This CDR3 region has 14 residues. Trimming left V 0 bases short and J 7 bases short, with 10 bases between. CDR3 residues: CASSLANQGQPQHF. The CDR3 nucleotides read TGTGCCAGCAGTTTAGCTAACCAGGGACAGCCCCAGCATTTT.

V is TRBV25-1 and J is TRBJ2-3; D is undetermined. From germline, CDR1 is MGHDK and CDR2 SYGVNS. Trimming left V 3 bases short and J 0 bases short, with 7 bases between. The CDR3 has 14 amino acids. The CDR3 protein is CASSDSTSTDTQYF. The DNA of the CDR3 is TGTGCCAGCAGTGACTCCACTAGCACAGATACGCAGTATTTT.

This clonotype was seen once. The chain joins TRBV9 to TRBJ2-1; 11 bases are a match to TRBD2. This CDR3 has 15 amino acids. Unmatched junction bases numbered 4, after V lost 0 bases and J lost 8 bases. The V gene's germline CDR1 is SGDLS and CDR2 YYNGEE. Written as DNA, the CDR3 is TGTGCCAGCAGCGTAGGACTAGCGGGGAGAGATGAGCAGTTCTTC. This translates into CASSVGLAGRDEQFF.

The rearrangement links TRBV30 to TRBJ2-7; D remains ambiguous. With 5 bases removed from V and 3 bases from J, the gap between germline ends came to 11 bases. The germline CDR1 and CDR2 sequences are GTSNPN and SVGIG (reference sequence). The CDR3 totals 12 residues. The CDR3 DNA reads TGTGCCTGGGCCCGAAGCCGCTACGAGCAGTACTTC. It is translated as CAWARSRYEQYF.

CDR3 DNA: TGCAGTGCTAGAGATTTCCCGGGGGTTAACAATGAGCAGTTCTTC. Protein sequence: CSARDFPGVNNEQFF. V is TRBV20-1 and J is TRBJ2-1; maybe TRBD2 (6 bases). V gave up 0 bases and J gave up 5 bases, with 14 bases separating them. The CDR3 has 15 amino acids. Germline loops: CDR1 DFQATT, CDR2 SNEGSKA (reference sequence).

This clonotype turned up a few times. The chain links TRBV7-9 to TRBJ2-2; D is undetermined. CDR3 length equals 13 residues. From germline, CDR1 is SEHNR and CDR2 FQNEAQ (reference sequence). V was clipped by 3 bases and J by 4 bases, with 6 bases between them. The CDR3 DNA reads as TGTGCCAGCAGCTTCGGCGGCACCGGGGAGCTGTTTTTT. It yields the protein CASSFGGTGELFF.

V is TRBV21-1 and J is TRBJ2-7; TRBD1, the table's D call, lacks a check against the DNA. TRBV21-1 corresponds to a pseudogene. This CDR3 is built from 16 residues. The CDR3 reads CASRRNRDRGSYEQYV. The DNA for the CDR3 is TGTGCCAGTAGACGGAATCGGGACAGGGGCTCCTACGAGCAGTACGTC.

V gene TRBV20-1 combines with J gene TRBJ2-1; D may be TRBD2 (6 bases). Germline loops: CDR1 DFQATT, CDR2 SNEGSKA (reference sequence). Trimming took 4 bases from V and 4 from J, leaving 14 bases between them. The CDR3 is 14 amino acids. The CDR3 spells CSANRGLLYNEQFF. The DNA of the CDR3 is TGCAGTGCTAACCGGGGACTGTTATACAATGAGCAGTTCTTC.

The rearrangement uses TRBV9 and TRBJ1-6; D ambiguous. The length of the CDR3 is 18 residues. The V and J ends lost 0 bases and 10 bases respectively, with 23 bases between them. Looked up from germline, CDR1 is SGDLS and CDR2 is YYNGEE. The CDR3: CASSVADIPTVRHSPLHF. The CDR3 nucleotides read TGTGCCAGCAGCGTAGCCGATATTCCAACGGTTCGCCACTCACCCCTCCACTTT.

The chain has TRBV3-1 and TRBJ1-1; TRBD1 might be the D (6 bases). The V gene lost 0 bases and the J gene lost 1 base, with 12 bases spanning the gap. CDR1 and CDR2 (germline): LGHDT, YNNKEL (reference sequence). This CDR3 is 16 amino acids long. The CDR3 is CASSQDLGGWNTEAFF. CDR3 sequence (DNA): TGTGCCAGCAGCCAAGATTTGGGGGGCTGGAACACTGAAGCTTTCTTT.

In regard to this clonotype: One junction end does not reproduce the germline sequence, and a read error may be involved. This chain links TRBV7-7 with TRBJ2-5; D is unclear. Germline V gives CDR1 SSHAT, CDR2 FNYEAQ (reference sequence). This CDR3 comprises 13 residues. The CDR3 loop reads CASSLTPEKTQYF. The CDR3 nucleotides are TGTGCTAGCAGCTTAACCCCGGAGAAGACCCAGTACTTC.